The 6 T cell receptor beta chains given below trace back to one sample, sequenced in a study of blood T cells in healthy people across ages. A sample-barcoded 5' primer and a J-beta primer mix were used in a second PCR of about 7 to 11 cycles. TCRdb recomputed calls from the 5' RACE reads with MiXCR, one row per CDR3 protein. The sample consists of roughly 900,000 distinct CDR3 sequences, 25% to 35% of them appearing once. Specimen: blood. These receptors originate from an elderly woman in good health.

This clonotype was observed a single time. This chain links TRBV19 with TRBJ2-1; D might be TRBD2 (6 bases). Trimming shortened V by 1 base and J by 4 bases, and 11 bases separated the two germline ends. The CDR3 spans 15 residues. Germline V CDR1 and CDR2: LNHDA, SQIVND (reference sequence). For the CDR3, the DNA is TGTGCCAGTAGTATAGCACCAGGGAGGTACAATGAGCAGTTCTTC. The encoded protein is CASSIAPGRYNEQFF.

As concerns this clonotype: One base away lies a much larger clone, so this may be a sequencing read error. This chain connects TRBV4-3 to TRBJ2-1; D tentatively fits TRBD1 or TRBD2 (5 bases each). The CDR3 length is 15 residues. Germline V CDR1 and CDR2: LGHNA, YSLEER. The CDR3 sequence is CTSSHSGTEYNEQFF. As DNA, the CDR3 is TGCACCAGCAGCCATTCCGGGACCGAATACAATGAGCAGTTCTTC.

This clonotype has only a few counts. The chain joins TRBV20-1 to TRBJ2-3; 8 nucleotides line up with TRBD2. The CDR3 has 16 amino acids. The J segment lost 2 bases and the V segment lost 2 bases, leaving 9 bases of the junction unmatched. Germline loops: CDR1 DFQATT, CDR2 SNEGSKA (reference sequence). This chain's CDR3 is CSARWGRGVHTDTQYF. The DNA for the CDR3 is TGCAGTGCTAGATGGGGGCGGGGGGTTCACACAGATACGCAGTATTTT.

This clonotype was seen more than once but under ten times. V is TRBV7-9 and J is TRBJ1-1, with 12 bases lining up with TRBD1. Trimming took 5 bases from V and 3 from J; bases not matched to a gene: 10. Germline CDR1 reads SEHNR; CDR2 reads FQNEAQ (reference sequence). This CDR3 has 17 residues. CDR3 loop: CASSARGTGGADTEAFF. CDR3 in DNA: TGTGCCAGCAGCGCCCGCGGGACAGGGGGCGCGGACACTGAAGCTTTCTTT.

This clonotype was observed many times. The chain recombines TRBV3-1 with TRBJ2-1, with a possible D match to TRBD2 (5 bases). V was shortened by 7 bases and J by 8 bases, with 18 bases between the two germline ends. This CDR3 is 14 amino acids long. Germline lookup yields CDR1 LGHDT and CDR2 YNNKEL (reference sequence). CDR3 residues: CASTTSFGVYEQFF. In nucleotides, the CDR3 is TGTGCCAGCACAACATCGTTCGGGGTCTATGAGCAGTTCTTC.

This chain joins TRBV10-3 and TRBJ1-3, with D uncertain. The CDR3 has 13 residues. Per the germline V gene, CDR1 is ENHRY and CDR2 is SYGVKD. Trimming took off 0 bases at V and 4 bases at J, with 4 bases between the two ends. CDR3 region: CAISESEGNTIYF. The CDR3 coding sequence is TGTGCCATCAGTGAGTCTGAAGGAAACACCATATATTTT.